The 17 T cell receptor beta chains listed next were all sequenced from one sample in a study of control samples from healthy donors and cancer patients. TCRdb's table, derived via immunoSEQ multiplex PCR, lists solely in-frame clones and lacks some. This sample has around 190,000 clones; around 90% occur once, and the top ten carry over 1.1%. Sequences were obtained from blood. These receptors were obtained from a woman between 50 and 59 years old in good health.

The chain employs TRBV5-4 and TRBJ2-3; D is possibly TRBD2 (6 bases). The ends were cut back, 4 bases at V and 4 bases at J, with 16 bases in the middle. Germline assignment: CDR1 SGHNT and CDR2 YYREEE (reference sequence). The CDR3 has 15 amino acids. CDR3 region: CASSLDGSGADTQYF. In DNA form, the CDR3 reads TGTGCCAGCAGCCTGGACGGATCGGGGGCAGATACGCAGTATTTT.

The gene calls are TRBV4-3 and TRBJ2-3; 11 positions agree with TRBD2. The germline CDR1 and CDR2 sequences are LGHNA and YSLEER. The CDR3 runs to 17 residues. V shed 4 bases and J 0 bases; nucleotides not matched to a gene: 6. CDR3 bases: TGCGCCAGCAGCCCTCAGCTAGCGGGAGGCAGCACAGATACGCAGTATTTT. This translates into CASSPQLAGGSTDTQYF.

The chain couples TRBV24-1 to TRBJ2-7; D unresolved. V was shortened by 4 bases and J by 2 bases, with 8 bases between the two germline ends. Germline V gene data show CDR1 as KGHDR and CDR2 as SFDVKD. The CDR3 length is 13 residues. In DNA form, the CDR3 reads TGTGCCACCAGTGACCCCGGCACCTACGAGCAGTACTTC. Its protein product is CATSDPGTYEQYF.

This chain uses TRBV7-9 with TRBJ1-1, with 8 bases matching TRBD1. CDR3 length: 14 residues. Trimming at V came to 4 bases and at J to 4 bases, leaving 5 bases not matched to a gene. Germline CDR1 is SEHNR and CDR2 is FQNEAQ (reference sequence). The DNA of the CDR3 is TGTGCCAGCAGCTCATCCAGGGGGCTCACTGAAGCTTTCTTT. This sequence encodes CASSSSRGLTEAFF.

The chain links TRBV19 to TRBJ2-1, with 8 bases identical to TRBD2. Germline trimming cut 5 bases from V and 10 bases from J; bases unmatched to any gene: 13. Germline-derived CDR1 and CDR2 are LNHDA and SQIVND (reference sequence). CDR3 length equals 15 residues. The CDR3 spells CASSDHPGGADEQFF. CDR3 DNA sequence: TGTGCCAGTAGTGATCATCCCGGGGGGGCGGACGAGCAGTTCTTC. The whole variable domain, remainder taken from reference TRBV19 and TRBJ2-1, is DGGITQSPKYLFRKEGQNVTLSCEQNLNHDAMYWYRQDPGQGLRLIYYSQIVNDFQKGDIAEGYSVSREKKESFPLTVTSAQKNPTAFYLCASSDHPGGADEQFFGPGTRLTVL.

V and J are TRBV18 and TRBJ2-2; D not resolved. The germline V and J ends were trimmed by 6 bases and 1 base, with 9 bases remaining between them. The V gene's germline CDR1 is KGHSH and CDR2 LQKENI. The CDR3 has 14 amino acids. The CDR3 sequence is CASSTTENTGELFF. The CDR3, as DNA: TGTGCCAGCTCCACGACTGAGAACACCGGGGAGCTGTTTTTT.

As regards this clone: At one end, the junction sequence differs from germline, possibly due to a read error. V gene TRBV10-3 combines with J gene TRBJ1-1; D gene uncertain. CDR1 and CDR2 from the germline V gene are ENHRY and SYGVKD. The CDR3 sequence is 8 residues long. DNA for the CDR3: TGTGCCATCAGTGAGAGGAGCTTT. This gives the protein CAISERSF.

In DNA, the CDR3 is TGTGCCAGCAGTCCGCCCGTACACTCTGGAAACACCATATATTTT. It yields the protein CASSPPVHSGNTIYF. The V and J genes are TRBV6-5 and TRBJ1-3; D remains unclear. The CDR3 contains 15 residues. Trimming removed 5 bases from V and 0 bases from J, with 11 bases in between. Germline assignment: CDR1 MNHEY and CDR2 SVGAGI.

J is TRBJ2-2 and V is TRBV7-3; D possibly corresponds to TRBD2 (6 bases). Trimming removed 1 base at V and 5 bases at J, with 8 bases between. Per the germline V gene, CDR1 is SGHTA and CDR2 is FQGTGA. This CDR3 is built from 14 residues. For the CDR3, the DNA is TGTGCCAGCAGCTTAATCGCGGGAACCGGGGAGCTGTTTTTT. Amino acids: CASSLIAGTGELFF.

This chain uses TRBV10-3 with TRBJ1-4, with 8 bases matching TRBD1. This CDR3 contains 12 residues. Germline CDR1 and CDR2: ENHRY and SYGVKD. The junction had 11 bases not matched to a gene; V was cut back by 10 bases and J by 13 bases. The DNA for the CDR3 is TGTGCCACCGGGACAGGTCGGGACCGACTGTTTTTT. It codes for CATGTGRDRLFF.

The chain employs TRBV4-1 and TRBJ1-1, with a weak D call TRBD1 (5 bases). Per germline, CDR1 MGHRA and CDR2 YSYEKL. The CDR3 is 15 amino acids. V lost 1 base, J lost 2 bases, and 11 bases lay in between. As DNA, the CDR3 is TGCGCCAGCAGCCAAGTGGGGGAGGGAAACACTGAAGCTTTCTTT. Its protein is CASSQVGEGNTEAFF.

V gene TRBV4-3 combines with J gene TRBJ2-3, with D possibly being TRBD1 or TRBD2 (6 bases each). The germline V gene has CDR1 LGHNA and CDR2 YSLEER. The CDR3 runs to 17 residues. The V gene lost 1 base and the J gene lost 2 bases, with 16 bases spanning the gap. CDR3 loop: CASSQGPGAGNTDTQYF. The CDR3 DNA reads TGCGCCAGCAGCCAAGGCCCGGGGGCGGGGAACACAGATACGCAGTATTTT.

This CDR3 is CASSPEGASRDSPLHF. DNA of the CDR3: TGTGCCAGCAGCCCTGAGGGGGCTTCCAGGGATTCACCCCTCCACTTT. This rearrangement joins TRBV7-9 to TRBJ1-6, with 7 bases identical to TRBD1. V gave up 5 bases and J gave up 8 bases; unmatched junction bases: 12. The CDR3 runs 16 residues. The germline CDR1 and CDR2 sequences are SEHNR and FQNEAQ (reference sequence). Supplemented by reference TRBV7-9 and TRBJ1-6, the full variable domain reads DTGVSQNPRHKITKRGQNVTFRCDPISEHNRLYWYRQTLGQGPEFLTYFQNEAQLEKSRLLSDRFSAERPKGSFSTLEIQRTEQGDSAMYLCASSPEGASRDSPLHFGNGTRLTVT.

CDR3 sequence: CASRVAEVDGYTF. CDR3 DNA sequence: TGTGCCAGCAGGGTGGCTGAGGTTGATGGCTACACCTTC. The rearrangement uses TRBV2 and TRBJ1-2; D ambiguous. The CDR3 is made up of 13 amino acids. Germline CDR1 is SNHLY and CDR2 is FYNNEI. Trimming cost V 6 bases and J 6 bases, with 14 bases left between them.

The rearrangement links TRBV6-6 to TRBJ2-3; 7 bases agree with TRBD2. Germline V CDR1 and CDR2: MNHNY, SVGAGI (reference sequence). V shed 6 bases and J 4 bases; nucleotides not matched to a gene: 13. The CDR3 is 16 amino acids. This chain's CDR3 is CASSAAGVGRADTQYF. Written as DNA, the CDR3 is TGTGCCAGCAGCGCGGCGGGAGTCGGTCGCGCAGATACGCAGTATTTT.

This clone was found a few times. The chain recombines TRBV6-2 or TRBV6-3 with TRBJ1-1; D unresolved. The V gene lost 1 base and the J gene lost 1 base, with 10 bases spanning the gap. The CDR3 totals 15 residues. CDR1 and CDR2 from the germline V gene are MNHEY and SVGEGT. The CDR3 sequence is CASSYWTSGNTEAFF. CDR3 DNA: TGTGCCAGCAGTTACTGGACTTCGGGGAACACTGAAGCTTTCTTT.

As regards this clone: The junction differs from germline at one of its ends, possibly a read error. The chain combines TRBV15 with TRBJ2-1; no clear D. The CDR3 sequence is 15 residues long. The V gene's germline CDR1 is LNHNV and CDR2 YYDKDF (reference sequence). CDR3 coding DNA: TGTGCCACCAGCCGAGAAGGAAGCTCCTACAATGAGCAGTTCTTC. Translation gives CATSREGSSYNEQFF.